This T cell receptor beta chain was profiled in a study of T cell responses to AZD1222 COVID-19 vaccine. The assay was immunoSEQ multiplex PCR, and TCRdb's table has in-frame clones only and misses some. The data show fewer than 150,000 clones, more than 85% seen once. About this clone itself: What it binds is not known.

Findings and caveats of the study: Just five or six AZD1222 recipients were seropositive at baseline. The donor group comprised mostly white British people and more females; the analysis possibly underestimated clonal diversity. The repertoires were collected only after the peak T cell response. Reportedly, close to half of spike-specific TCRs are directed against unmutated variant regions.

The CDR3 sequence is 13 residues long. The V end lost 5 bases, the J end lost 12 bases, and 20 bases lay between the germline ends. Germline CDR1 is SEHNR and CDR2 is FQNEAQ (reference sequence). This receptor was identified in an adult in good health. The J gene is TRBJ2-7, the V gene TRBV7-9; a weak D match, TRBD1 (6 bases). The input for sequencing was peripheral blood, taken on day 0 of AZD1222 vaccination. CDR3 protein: CASSPDSRPGGYF. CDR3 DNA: TGTGCCAGCAGCCCGGACAGTCGGCCTGGGGGGTACTTC.